What follows is one TCR beta chain and its context. These data belong to a study of blood T cell repertoires in COVID-19. Clones were sequenced by immunoSEQ multiplex PCR, and TCRdb holds only the in-frame ones, with some missing. Among a few hundred thousand clones, roughly 80% were seen once, and the ten largest hold 4.5% to 6%. The CDR3 sequence is 14 residues long. Germline assignment: CDR1 SGDLS and CDR2 YYNGEE. V was shortened by 0 bases and J by 7 bases, with 13 bases between the two germline ends. The sequencing input was PBMCs or T cells enriched from blood (not recorded which). The rearrangement links TRBV9 to TRBJ1-1, with a tentative D call TRBD1 (5 bases). The clonotype originates from a man aged 35 to 55 who had been exposed to COVID-19. The CDR3 is CASSVAGGGFEAFF. DNA for the CDR3: TGTGCCAGCAGCGTAGCGGGGGGGGGTTTTGAAGCTTTCTTT.